The 18 T cell receptor beta chains given below trace back to one sample, sequenced in a study of CD4 T cells in relation to SARS-CoV-2 and coronaviruses. These receptors have no known antigen. The unexposed donors gave CD4+ T cells in about 2011-2018, prior to COVID-19. After around nine days of culture, CD4+ T cells were isolated. Method: immunoSEQ multiplex PCR; TCRdb's copy keeps in-frame clones and lacks some. The repertoire holds roughly 25,000 clones, 77% seen once, with about 20% in the top ten. The sample consisted of CD4+ T cells from PBMCs, cultured in vitro. Receptor source: a human donor in good health.

This chain uses TRBV10-2 with TRBJ1-5, with TRBD1 identical over 9 bases. Trimming cost V 5 bases and J 4 bases; bases outside gene matches: 9. The CDR3 contains 16 residues. CDR1 and CDR2 (germline): WSHSY, SAAADI. CDR3 amino acids: CASSRQGQGSNQPQHF. The CDR3, as DNA: TGCGCCAGCAGTCGACAGGGACAGGGCTCTAATCAGCCCCAGCATTTT.

The chain employs TRBV28 and TRBJ2-2; D not resolved. CDR3 length: 16 residues. With 10 bases removed from V and 2 bases from J, the gap between germline ends came to 20 bases. Germline V gene lookup returns CDR1 MDHEN and CDR2 SYDVKM. The CDR3 DNA reads as TGTGCCACCACACCCCCCCTTGGGGATAACACCGGGGAGCTGTTTTTT. This encodes CATTPPLGDNTGELFF.

The chain couples TRBV9 to TRBJ2-4; TRBD2 is a possible D gene (5 bases). The V gene's germline CDR1 is SGDLS and CDR2 YYNGEE. Deletions cut 4 bases from V and 2 bases from J, with 10 bases between. This CDR3 is built from 14 residues. CDR3 loop: CASSPRGTKNIQYF. CDR3 DNA: TGTGCCAGCAGCCCTCGGGGTACCAAAAACATTCAGTACTTC. Full variable domain (missing parts from reference TRBV9 and TRBJ2-4): DSGVTQTPKHLITATGQRVTLRCSPRSGDLSVYWYQQSLDQGLQFLIQYYNGEERAKGNILERFSAQQFPDLHSELNLSSLELGDSALYFCASSPRGTKNIQYFGAGTRLSVL.

This sequence joins TRBV7-2 and TRBJ2-1; D not resolved. The ends were cut back, 5 bases at V and 7 bases at J, with 18 bases in the middle. This CDR3 has 15 residues. Germline-derived CDR1 and CDR2 are SGHTA and FQGNSA. Here the CDR3 DNA reads TGTGCCAGCAGCCCCAGGACGGGTTTTCTAAATGAGCAGTTCTTC. The encoded protein is CASSPRTGFLNEQFF.

In DNA form, the CDR3 reads TGCGCCAGCAGCCGGGGGACTAGCGGGGGAAAGGGGGAGACCCAGTACTTC. The encoded protein is CASSRGTSGGKGETQYF. J is TRBJ2-5 and V is TRBV5-1; TRBD2 aligns across 14 bases. Germline CDR1 is SGHRS and CDR2 is YFSETQ. V dropped 4 bases and J dropped 5; count of bases not matched to a gene: 10. This CDR3 is 17 amino acids long.

This clone was counted a few times. The chain couples TRBV7-8 to TRBJ1-6, with 9 bases identical to TRBD1. Looked up from germline, CDR1 is SGHVS and CDR2 is FQNEAQ. The CDR3 is 14 residues long. Trimming took 3 bases from V and 6 from J; bases not matched to a gene: 0. CDR3 loop: CASSLDRGNSPLHF. In nucleotides, the CDR3 is TGTGCCAGCAGCTTGGACAGGGGTAATTCACCCCTCCACTTT.

This clone came up a few times. The chain uses TRBV5-1 and TRBJ2-7; TRBD2 matches at 9 bases. Germline V CDR1 and CDR2: SGHRS, YFSETQ. CDR3 length equals 15 residues. V dropped 5 bases and J dropped 1; count of bases not matched to a gene: 7. This chain's CDR3 is CASSFETSGSYEQYF. The CDR3 DNA reads TGCGCCAGCAGTTTCGAGACTAGCGGATCCTACGAGCAGTACTTC.

In this sample, this clone turned up once. This chain uses TRBV5-1 with TRBJ2-5; 8 bases fit TRBD2. This CDR3 is built from 14 residues. V lost 4 bases and J lost 5; bases outside the gene matches: 7. Germline V gives CDR1 SGHRS, CDR2 YFSETQ. This chain's CDR3 is CASSGPGLGETQYF. DNA of the CDR3: TGCGCCAGCAGCGGACCGGGACTAGGGGAGACCCAGTACTTC.

CDR3 in amino acids: CASKAGQGNTEAFF. CDR3 in DNA: TGTGCCAGCAAAGCAGGACAGGGAAACACTGAAGCTTTCTTT. The rearrangement uses TRBV7-3 and TRBJ1-1, with 8 bases matching TRBD1. Germline lookup yields CDR1 SGHTA and CDR2 FQGTGA. The CDR3 sequence is 14 residues long. The V gene end was trimmed by 7 bases and the J gene end by 2 bases; junction bases not matched to a gene: 6.

The gene calls are TRBV19 and TRBJ1-1; D call uncertain. The CDR3 has 11 amino acids. V gave up 10 bases and J gave up 0 bases, with 6 bases separating them. Germline-derived CDR1 and CDR2 are LNHDA and SQIVND (reference sequence). DNA of the CDR3: TGTGCCACCTCGATGAACACTGAAGCTTTCTTT. This gives the protein CATSMNTEAFF. The whole variable domain, filled in from reference TRBV19 and TRBJ1-1, reads DGGITQSPKYLFRKEGQNVTLSCEQNLNHDAMYWYRQDPGQGLRLIYYSQIVNDFQKGDIAEGYSVSREKKESFPLTVTSAQKNPTAFYLCATSMNTEAFFGQGTRLTVV.

The chain uses TRBV6-6 and TRBJ2-5; 10 bases agree with TRBD2. CDR1 and CDR2 from the germline V gene are MNHNY and SVGAGI (reference sequence). V lost 3 bases and J lost 2; bases outside the gene matches: 3. The CDR3 covers 15 residues. CDR3 DNA sequence: TGTGCCAGCAGTTATTCGACTAGCGGGCAAGAGACCCAGTACTTC. It specifies CASSYSTSGQETQYF.

The rearrangement uses TRBV4-3 and TRBJ2-2; D gene unclear. Trimming stripped 1 base from V and 2 bases from J, with 5 bases between. The CDR3 spans 14 residues. Germline V CDR1 and CDR2: LGHNA, YSLEER. This chain's CDR3 is CASSQVPNTGELFF. The CDR3 coding sequence is TGCGCCAGCAGCCAAGTACCTAACACCGGGGAGCTGTTTTTT.

This clone appeared a few times. The chain carries TRBV18 and TRBJ1-3; D gene unclear. CDR3 length: 17 residues. V gave up 1 base and J gave up 0 bases, with 13 bases separating them. Germline V gene sequence: CDR1 KGHSH, CDR2 LQKENI. CDR3 nucleotide sequence: TGTGCCAGCTCACCACGCCCCGCGGGGAGCTCTGGAAACACCATATATTTT. The encoded protein is CASSPRPAGSSGNTIYF. Using reference TRBV18 and TRBJ1-3 for the parts outside the CDR3, the full variable domain is NAGVMQNPRHLVRRRGQEARLRCSPMKGHSHVYWYRQLPEEGLKFMVYLQKENIIDESGMPKERFSAEFPKEGPSILRIQQVVRGDSAAYFCASSPRPAGSSGNTIYFGEGSWLTVV.

This clone was seen a few times. V usage is TRBV30 and J usage is TRBJ1-2; 8 nucleotides align to TRBD1. Trimming at V came to 5 bases and at J to 1 base, leaving 9 bases not matched to a gene. CDR1 and CDR2 (germline): GTSNPN, SVGIG (reference sequence). CDR3 size: 15 residues. CDR3 sequence (DNA): TGTGCCTGGGCTCGGGACAGGTCGCTTAACTATGGCTACACCTTC. It yields the protein CAWARDRSLNYGYTF.

The DNA of the CDR3 is TGTGCCAGCAGCCGACCTGGGGCCAACGTCCTGACTTTC. Its protein product is CASSRPGANVLTF. V gene TRBV6-5 combines with J gene TRBJ2-6, with D hard to call. Germline V gene data show CDR1 as MNHEY and CDR2 as SVGAGI. V shed 6 bases and J shed 2 bases, with 5 bases lying between them. This CDR3 spans 13 amino acids.

The V and J genes are TRBV3-1 (or the pseudogene TRBV3-2) and TRBJ2-7; 9 bases align to TRBD2. V dropped 2 bases and J dropped 3; count of bases not matched to a gene: 5. The length of the CDR3 is 15 residues. From germline, CDR1 is LGHDT and CDR2 YNNKEL (reference sequence). CDR3 in DNA: TGTGCCAGCAGCCAAAGGGGCGGGAGGGACTACGAGCAGTACTTC. Amino acid sequence: CASSQRGGRDYEQYF.

The chain recombines TRBV24-1 with TRBJ2-1; D is undetermined. Trimming left V 1 base short and J 9 bases short, with 9 bases between. Germline V CDR1 and CDR2: KGHDR, SFDVKD. The CDR3 sequence is 13 residues long. For the CDR3, the DNA is TGTGCCACCAGTGATTTAGATTGGCCTGAGCAGTTCTTC. Amino acids: CATSDLDWPEQFF.

J is TRBJ1-1 and V is TRBV6-5, with 10 bases that match TRBD1. This CDR3 is built from 14 residues. The germline CDR1 and CDR2 sequences are MNHEY and SVGAGI. Losses at the gene ends were 3 bases for V and 7 bases for J; bases not matched to a gene: 5. Written as DNA, the CDR3 is TGTGCCAGCAGTTATGACAGGGGGCGCGTTGAAGCTTTCTTT. Its protein product is CASSYDRGRVEAFF.